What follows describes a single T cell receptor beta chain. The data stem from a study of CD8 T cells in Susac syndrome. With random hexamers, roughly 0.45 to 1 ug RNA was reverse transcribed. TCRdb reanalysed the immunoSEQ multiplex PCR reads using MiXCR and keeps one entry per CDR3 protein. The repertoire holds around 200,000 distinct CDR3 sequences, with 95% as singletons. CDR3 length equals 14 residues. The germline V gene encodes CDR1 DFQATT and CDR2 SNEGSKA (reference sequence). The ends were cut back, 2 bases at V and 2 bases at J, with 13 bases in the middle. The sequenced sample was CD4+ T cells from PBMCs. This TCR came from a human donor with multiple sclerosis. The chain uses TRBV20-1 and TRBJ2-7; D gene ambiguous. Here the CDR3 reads CSARPQNLAYEQYF. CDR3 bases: TGCAGTGCTAGACCTCAGAATTTAGCCTACGAGCAGTACTTC.